These 20 T cell receptor beta chains were all obtained from the same sample, sequenced in a study of T cells in Graves' hyperthyroidism and ophthalmopathy. Amplified TCR beta CDR3 regions came from RNA transcripts. A set of HTBI primers served as the primers for a first-round RT-PCR of the TCR CDR3. TCRdb reprocessed the multiplex PCR reads with MiXCR, giving one entry per CDR3 protein. This table holds roughly 600,000 distinct CDR3 sequences, about 14% found once. The sample comprised blood. These receptors were collected from a woman between 50 and 59 years old with Graves' ophthalmopathy.

The chain links TRBV9 to TRBJ2-7; 7 nucleotides align to TRBD1. The CDR3 has 15 residues. Looked up from germline, CDR1 is SGDLS and CDR2 is YYNGEE. Losses at the gene ends were 4 bases for V and 6 bases for J; bases not matched to a gene: 13. The DNA for the CDR3 is TGTGCCAGCAGCCCGGCCTCCGGGACAGAGGTCGAGCAGTACTTC. Translation: CASSPASGTEVEQYF. The entire variable domain, with the rest obtained from reference TRBV9 and TRBJ2-7, is as follows: DSGVTQTPKHLITATGQRVTLRCSPRSGDLSVYWYQQSLDQGLQFLIQYYNGEERAKGNILERFSAQQFPDLHSELNLSSLELGDSALYFCASSPASGTEVEQYFGPGTRLTVT.

Ten or more counts support this clonotype. The rearrangement links TRBV2 to TRBJ2-7; D unclear. V was shortened by 1 base and J by 3 bases, with 4 bases between the two germline ends. CDR1 is SNHLY and CDR2 is FYNNEI in the germline V gene. There are 12 residues in the CDR3. The CDR3 DNA follows: TGTGCCAGCAGTGAAGTCGGCTACGAGCAGTACTTC. It is translated as CASSEVGYEQYF. Drawing the rest from reference TRBV2 and TRBJ2-7, the complete variable domain is EPEVTQTPSHQVTQMGQEVILRCVPISNHLYFYWYRQILGQKVEFLVSFYNNEISEKSEIFDDQFSVERPDGSNFTLKIRSTKLEDSAMYFCASSEVGYEQYFGPGTRLTVT.

There are many counts of this clonotype. This chain joins TRBV7-2 and TRBJ1-5, with a weak D call TRBD1 (5 bases). From germline, CDR1 is SGHTA and CDR2 FQGNSA. The CDR3 loop spans 15 amino acids. The V and J ends lost 5 bases and 1 base respectively, with 12 bases between them. CDR3: CASSLDTTSNQPQHF. In DNA, the CDR3 is TGTGCCAGCAGCCTGGACACAACAAGCAATCAGCCCCAGCATTTT.

A few counts support this clonotype. The chain uses TRBV7-2 and TRBJ1-2; D unresolved. V was shortened by 2 bases and J by 6 bases, with 10 bases between the two germline ends. This CDR3 is built from 13 residues. Germline-derived CDR1 and CDR2 are SGHTA and FQGNSA. In nucleotides, the CDR3 is TGTGCCAGCAGCTTACGCCACTTGGATGGCTACACCTTC. Amino acids: CASSLRHLDGYTF.

This clonotype was observed at least ten times. The chain joins TRBV7-2 to TRBJ2-3; D tentatively fits TRBD1 or TRBD2 (5 bases each). This CDR3 is 12 amino acids long. V shed 4 bases and J shed 5 bases, with 7 bases lying between them. The germline CDR1 and CDR2 sequences are SGHTA and FQGNSA. In DNA form, the CDR3 reads TGTGCCAGCAGCTGGGGGATAGATACGCAGTATTTT. Translation: CASSWGIDTQYF.

This chain joins TRBV13 and TRBJ2-2; TRBD2 matches at 9 bases. Trimming took 5 bases from V and 5 from J; bases not matched to a gene: 9. The length of the CDR3 is 16 residues. Germline lookup yields CDR1 PRHDT and CDR2 FYEKMQ (reference sequence). CDR3 bases: TGTGCCAGCAGCCCTGTGAAGCGGGAGGATACCGGGGAGCTGTTTTTT. Its translation is CASSPVKREDTGELFF.

CDR3 sequence reads: CSARLAGASTDTQYF. CDR3 in DNA: TGCAGTGCTAGACTAGCGGGAGCTAGCACAGATACGCAGTATTTT. The genes are TRBV20-1 and TRBJ2-3; 10 nucleotides align to TRBD2. Per the germline V gene, CDR1 is DFQATT and CDR2 is SNEGSKA (reference sequence). J lost 0 bases, V lost 2 bases, and 2 bases had no gene match. This CDR3 comprises 15 residues.

The chain employs TRBV9 and TRBJ2-3; possible D gene TRBD2, 6 bases. Trimming took 0 bases from V and 4 from J, leaving 12 bases between them. The CDR3 is 15 amino acids. The germline V gene has CDR1 SGDLS and CDR2 YYNGEE. CDR3 region: CASSVEAGSSDTQYF. The CDR3 DNA sequence: TGTGCCAGCAGCGTAGAGGCGGGAAGTTCAGATACGCAGTATTTT.

The sample holds a few counts of this clonotype. V gene TRBV15 combines with J gene TRBJ2-3; 8 positions agree with TRBD2. The J segment lost 0 bases and the V segment lost 4 bases, leaving 6 bases of the junction unmatched. The CDR3 is 16 residues long. Per the germline V gene, CDR1 is LNHNV and CDR2 is YYDKDF (reference sequence). CDR3: CATSTRLALSTDTQYF. In DNA, the CDR3 is TGTGCCACCAGCACGCGACTAGCGCTCAGCACAGATACGCAGTATTTT.

The sample holds many counts of this clonotype. The gene calls are TRBV11-2 and TRBJ2-1; D call uncertain. The CDR3 has 17 amino acids. V was clipped by 0 bases and J by 5 bases, with 17 bases between them. Germline CDR1 SGHAT, CDR2 FQNNGV. The DNA of the CDR3 is TGTGCCAGCAGCTTAGATCTGCTAGGAATAGTGAACAATGAGCAGTTCTTC. This sequence encodes CASSLDLLGIVNNEQFF.

The CDR3 loop reads CASSLQEKFYEQYF. CDR3 DNA sequence: TGTGCCAGCAGTTTACAGGAGAAGTTCTACGAGCAGTACTTC. The rearrangement links TRBV12-3 or TRBV12-4 to TRBJ2-7; D uncertain. Trimming shortened V by 2 bases and J by 3 bases, and 11 bases separated the two germline ends. This CDR3 comprises 14 residues.

V gene TRBV4-2 combines with J gene TRBJ2-1; no clear D. There are 14 residues in the CDR3. From germline, CDR1 is LGHNA and CDR2 YNFKEQ. Between the trimmed V and J ends, which lost 0 bases and 9 bases, there was a span of 12 bases. As DNA, the CDR3 is TGTGCCAGCAGCCAAGATCGGTTCCGAGGTGAGCAGTTCTTC. This translates into CASSQDRFRGEQFF.

This clonotype was recorded at least ten times. V usage is TRBV20-1 and J usage is TRBJ1-1; 7 nucleotides match TRBD1. Germline assignment: CDR1 DFQATT and CDR2 SNEGSKA (reference sequence). CDR3 length: 13 residues. CDR3 DNA sequence: TGCAGGGCTTTCGACAGGGTAGGAACTGAAGCTTTCTTT. Translation gives CRAFDRVGTEAFF.

This clonotype came up many times. The rearrangement joins TRBV20-1 to TRBJ1-2, with 8 nucleotides matching TRBD1. With V trimmed by 6 bases and J by 5 bases, 14 bases remained unmatched. CDR1 DFQATT and CDR2 SNEGSKA come from the germline V gene (reference sequence). The CDR3 runs 15 residues. For the CDR3, the DNA is TGCAGTGCGAAGTACAGGGGGAAGATGGCTTATGGCTACACCTTC. Its protein product is CSAKYRGKMAYGYTF.

This clonotype was seen ten or more times. This sequence joins TRBV25-1 and TRBJ2-1; 14 bases line up with TRBD2. The V and J ends lost 4 bases and 3 bases, in that order; junction bases with no gene match: 2. This CDR3 is 16 amino acids long. The germline gives CDR1 MGHDK, CDR2 SYGVNS. The CDR3 protein is CASSGTSGRFYNEQFF. CDR3 nucleotide sequence: TGTGCCAGCAGTGGGACTAGCGGGAGGTTCTACAATGAGCAGTTCTTC.

This clonotype has ten or more counts. The V and J genes are TRBV6-8 and TRBJ2-1, with 10 bases identical to TRBD2. Germline trimming cut 2 bases from V and 0 bases from J; bases unmatched to any gene: 4. Germline V CDR1 and CDR2: MNHGY, SAAAGT. This CDR3 comprises 17 residues. CDR3 sequence reads: CASSYPGLANSYNEQFF. The DNA of the CDR3 is TGTGCCAGCAGTTACCCGGGACTAGCGAACTCCTACAATGAGCAGTTCTTC.

This clonotype showed up many times. This rearrangement joins TRBV10-3 to TRBJ1-1; 8 bases align to TRBD1. CDR3 length equals 17 residues. The germline V gene encodes CDR1 ENHRY and CDR2 SYGVKD. The V segment lost 3 bases and the J segment 7 bases; nucleotides outside the gene matches: 16. The DNA for the CDR3 is TGTGCCATCAGTGACCCTACTAGACAGGGGAAGGCTAGTGAAGCTTTCTTT. It specifies CAISDPTRQGKASEAFF.

The J gene is TRBJ1-1, the V gene TRBV7-3; D is perhaps TRBD1 (6 bases). The CDR3 extends over 15 amino acids. The germline V gene encodes CDR1 SGHTA and CDR2 FQGTGA. V dropped 5 bases and J dropped 7 bases, with 20 bases sitting between them. CDR3 bases: TGTGCCAGCAGCCGTCAGGGGACACCTTTACTTGAAGCTTTCTTT. It yields the protein CASSRQGTPLLEAFF.

The chain is built from TRBV5-1 and TRBJ2-5, with 8 bases identical to TRBD1. The CDR3 has 14 residues. From germline, CDR1 is SGHRS and CDR2 YFSETQ. J gave up 5 bases and V 4 bases, and 7 bases lay outside the gene matches. Here the CDR3 DNA reads TGCGCCAGCAGCGTCTCAGGGGGCCAGGAGACCCAGTACTTC. This encodes CASSVSGGQETQYF.

This clonotype was seen ten or more times. The chain uses TRBV20-1 and TRBJ2-4; no clear D gene. V lost 6 bases and J 4 bases, leaving 16 bases between the germline ends. The CDR3 runs to 14 residues. Germline V gives CDR1 DFQATT, CDR2 SNEGSKA (reference sequence). The CDR3 region is CSARPGRRKNIQYF. The DNA for the CDR3 is TGCAGTGCAAGGCCTGGGCGGAGAAAAAACATTCAGTACTTC.